Following are 3 T cell receptor beta chains from one sample sequenced in a study of Graves' ophthalmopathy and Graves' hyperthyroidism. RNA transcripts provided the template for amplifying TCR beta CDR3 regions. Second-round multiplex PCR came after first-round RT-PCR with HTBI primers. TCRdb processed the multiplex PCR reads anew with MiXCR; each CDR3 protein has one entry. The table includes around 1,200,000 distinct CDR3 sequences, less than 45% detected once. The source material was peripheral blood or thyroid tissue (not recorded which). The origin of the receptors is an adult man with Graves' hyperthyroidism.

In its sample, this clonotype was seen many times. This chain joins TRBV24-1 and TRBJ1-1; D is unresolved. This CDR3 spans 13 amino acids. Germline values: CDR1 KGHDR, CDR2 SFDVKD. V was shortened by 4 bases and J by 11 bases, with 16 bases between the two germline ends. In DNA, the CDR3 is TGTGCCACCAGTGACTCGACAACTTTCCGGGCTTTCTTT. As protein: CATSDSTTFRAFF.

This clonotype showed up many times. The chain is built from TRBV15 and TRBJ1-5; TRBD1 matches 8 bases. The CDR3 is 14 residues long. Germline CDR1 reads LNHNV; CDR2 reads YYDKDF (reference sequence). The V and J ends lost 3 bases and 6 bases, in that order; junction bases with no gene match: 4. The CDR3 loop is CATSSPGGVQPQHF. CDR3 DNA sequence: TGTGCCACCAGCAGTCCAGGGGGCGTTCAGCCCCAGCATTTT.

Worth noting for this clonotype: Given a much more abundant clone one base away, this may be a read error. The chain is built from TRBV20-1 and TRBJ2-7; D unclear. This CDR3 has 12 residues. The V and J ends lost 3 bases and 2 bases respectively, with 8 bases between them. The germline V gene encodes CDR1 DFQATT and CDR2 SNEGSKA (reference sequence). CDR3 amino acids: CSASLLAYEQYF. The CDR3 DNA follows: TGCAGTGCTAGCCTGCTAGCCTACGAGCAGTACTTC.